This T cell receptor (beta chain) was retrieved from a study of CD8+CD57+ T cells in acquired aplastic anemia (dated by TCRdb to the late 2010s). The study in broad terms: DNA extracted from sorted CD4+ and CD8+ cells had a mean of about 3 ug, with a range of 0.2 to 27.4 ug. CD8+CD57+ expansion was defined as a frequency above the mean frequency observed in healthy subjects.

Profiling of TCR beta VDJ combinations and CDR3 sequences used genomic DNA as the template. TCR repertoire sequencing was run on an Illumina HiSeq 2000. Per the original workflow: Repertoires were assessed using TRBV/TRBJ rearrangement plots, CDR3 size and DJ length profiles, and Simpson's diversity index. Whichever DNA sequence was most abundant in the deep sequencing data was defined as the immunodominant clone. CDR3 amino acid sequences were screened for sharing across subjects and compared with published repertoires and the VDJdb database. The public sequencing data were trimmed at Q25 with fastp and processed into clonotypes with MiXCR by TCRdb, which kept only in-frame beta chains. Rows are unified per CDR3 protein, each entry keeping the most common DNA and genes. TCRdb's processing, not the study's, gives the V and J calls here. The table for this sample lists about 160,000 distinct CDR3 sequences; around 52% of them were counted only once. About 31% of the sample belongs to the ten largest clones.

The germline V and J ends show losses of 6 bases and 4 bases respectively, and no gene match explains 8 bases of the junction. The CDR3, cysteine through phenylalanine, is 15 amino acids long. Just CDR3 DNA is preserved here, 45 bases in frame from base 1. CDR1 LNHDA and CDR2 SQIVND were looked up in the germline V gene (reference sequence). Flow cytometry had shown CD8+CD57+ cell expansion in the patients selected for sequencing. All patients had severe acquired aplastic anemia diagnosed by International Study of Aplastic Anemia and Agranulocytosis and Camitta criteria. No therapy had been received by the patients at the time of blood sampling. The study deep-sequenced TCR repertoires of sorted CD4+ and CD8+ blood T cells from severe aplastic anemia patients and healthy subjects. Patients were enrolled under clinicaltrials.gov protocols 00001620, 01623167, 00001397, 00071045, 00081523 and 00961064 in the USA. Ficoll-Paque density gradient centrifugation was used to isolate peripheral blood mononuclear cells. Before DNA extraction, CD4+ and CD8+ T cells were sorted by FACS or by magnetic beads.

Summary of the overall study and its limitations: Between patients and healthy controls, no significant difference in CD8+ Simpson's diversity was found (P=0.060). Twenty-nine CD8+ CDR3 sequences were shared between patients and controls but appeared highly expressed in patients and within their immunodominant clones.

In regard to this clonotype: There is no known antigen for this receptor. Base qualities are not at hand, and no much larger clone is one base apart.

The TCR sequence derives from a human donor with aplastic anemia. The sequence links TRBV19 to TRBJ2-3; 9 central bases correspond to TRBD2. The source material was sorted CD4+, CD8+, or CD8+CD57+ T cells (not recorded which) from PBMCs. DNA sequence: TGTGCCAGTAGAGTCAGCGGGGGGTACGCAGATACGCAGTATTTT. Translated, this is CASRVSGGYADTQYF.